This T cell receptor beta chain was found in a study of T cell repertoires in cytomegalovirus infection. At the level of the study: Shared public TCR beta signatures pointed to both CMV infection and a matching HLA type.

General study findings and limits: HLA-C-restricted CMV clonotypes gave the most frequent clonotype in two of eight donors. Based on cumulative public TCR beta family frequency, carriers of CMV plus the relevant HLA were identified.

TCRdb re-analysed the reads in MiXCR, keeping a single row per CDR3 protein. The sample gives fewer than 550,000 distinct CDR3 sequences, about 30% of which show up once; less than 15% is in the top ten. In this sample, this clonotype turned up many times. Its antigen is as yet unknown. V gave up 3 bases and J gave up 7 bases, with 12 bases separating them. This CDR3 region has 13 residues. Germline V gives CDR1 SGHTA, CDR2 FQGTGA. The TCR comes from a human donor in good health (CMV status not recorded). Some clones in this sample may be carry-over from other donors' samples. This chain uses TRBV7-3 with TRBJ1-2; D may be TRBD1 (5 bases). The sequencing input was PBMCs. In nucleotides, the CDR3 is TGTGCCAGCAGCTTTACAGGATCGGCTGGCTACACCTTC. As protein: CASSFTGSAGYTF. The full variable domain, completed using reference TRBV7-3 and TRBJ1-2, is GAGVSQTPSNKVTEKGKYVELRCDPISGHTALYWYRQSLGQGPEFLIYFQGTGAADDSGLPNDRFFAVRPEGSVSTLKIQRTERGDSAVYLCASSFTGSAGYTFGSGTRLTVV.